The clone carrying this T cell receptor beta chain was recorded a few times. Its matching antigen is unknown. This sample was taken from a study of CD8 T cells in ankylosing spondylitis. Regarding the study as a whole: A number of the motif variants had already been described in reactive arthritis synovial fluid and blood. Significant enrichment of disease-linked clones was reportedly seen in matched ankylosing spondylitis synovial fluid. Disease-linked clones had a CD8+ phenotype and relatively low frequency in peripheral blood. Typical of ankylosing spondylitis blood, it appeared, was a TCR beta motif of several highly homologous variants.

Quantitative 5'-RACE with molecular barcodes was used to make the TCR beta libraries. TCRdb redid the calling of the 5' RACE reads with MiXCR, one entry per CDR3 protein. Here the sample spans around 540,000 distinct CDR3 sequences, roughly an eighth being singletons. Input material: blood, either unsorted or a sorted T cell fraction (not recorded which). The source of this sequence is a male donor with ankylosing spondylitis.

The CDR3 reads CASSFPGQHYEQYF. CDR3 DNA sequence: TGTGCCAGCAGCTTTCCGGGACAGCACTACGAGCAGTACTTC. V usage is TRBV7-9 and J usage is TRBJ2-7, with 7 bases aligning to TRBD1. The CDR3 consists of 14 residues. The V gene end was trimmed by 3 bases and the J gene end by 3 bases; junction bases not matched to a gene: 5. In germline, CDR1 is SEHNR, CDR2 FQNEAQ (reference sequence). The whole variable domain, remainder taken from reference TRBV7-9 and TRBJ2-7, is DTGVSQNPRHKITKRGQNVTFRCDPISEHNRLYWYRQTLGQGPEFLTYFQNEAQLEKSRLLSDRFSAERPKGSFSTLEIQRTEQGDSAMYLCASSFPGQHYEQYFGPGTRLTVT.